This record looks at one T cell receptor (beta chain) sequence and its context. Its antigen is unknown. The data originate from a study of T cell responses to AZD1222 COVID-19 vaccine. Whole-study results and caveats: At 160-218 and 743-854, vaccine-associated CD4 TCRs were dominant, and they spanned spike.

Only in-frame clones appear in the TCRdb table, and some are missing; sequencing was by immunoSEQ multiplex PCR. The sample includes some 150,000 clones, just under 95% seen only once; the top ten take roughly 1%. V was shortened by 2 bases and J by 5 bases, with 15 bases between the two germline ends. This CDR3 has 15 amino acids. In germline, CDR1 is MNHEY, CDR2 SVGEGT. The receptor was derived from an adult in good health. The sample here was peripheral blood, taken on day 0 of AZD1222 vaccination. V gene TRBV6-2 or TRBV6-3 combines with J gene TRBJ1-1, with D unclear. The CDR3 coding sequence is TGTGCCAGCAGTTACGACGGCTTCCCGAGGACTGAAGCTTTCTTT. This codes for CASSYDGFPRTEAFF.